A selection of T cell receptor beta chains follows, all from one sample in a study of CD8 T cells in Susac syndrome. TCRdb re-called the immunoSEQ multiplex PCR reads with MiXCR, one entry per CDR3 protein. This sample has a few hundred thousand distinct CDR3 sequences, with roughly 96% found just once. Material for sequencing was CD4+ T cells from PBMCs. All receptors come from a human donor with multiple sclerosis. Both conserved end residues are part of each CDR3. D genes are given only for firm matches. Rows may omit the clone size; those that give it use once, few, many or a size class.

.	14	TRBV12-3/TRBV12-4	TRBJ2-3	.	CASTLDRDTDTQYF	TGTGCCAGCACCTTAGACCGGGACACAGATACGCAGTATTTT
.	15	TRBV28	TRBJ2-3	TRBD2	CASSLAGGVTDTQYF	TGTGCCAGCAGTTTGGCGGGAGGGGTCACAGATACGCAGTATTTT
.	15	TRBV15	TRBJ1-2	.	CATSRHGEENYGYTF	TGTGCCACCAGCAGGCACGGGGAGGAGAACTATGGCTACACCTTC
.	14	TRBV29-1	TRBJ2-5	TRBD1	CSGQRGTGGETQYF	TGCAGCGGACAACGGGGGACAGGGGGAGAGACCCAGTACTTC
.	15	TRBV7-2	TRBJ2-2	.	CASSLGVAATGELFF	TGTGCCAGCAGCTTGGGTGTAGCGGCCACCGGGGAGCTGTTTTTT
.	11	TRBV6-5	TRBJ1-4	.	CASSDGGKLFF	TGTGCCAGCAGCGACGGGGGAAAACTGTTTTTT
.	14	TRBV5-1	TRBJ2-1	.	CASSFGAVYNEQFF	TGCGCCAGCAGCTTCGGGGCAGTCTACAATGAGCAGTTCTTC
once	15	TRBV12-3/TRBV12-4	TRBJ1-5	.	CASTLGRAYNQPQHF	TGTGCCAGCACTTTGGGCAGGGCCTACAATCAGCCCCAGCATTTT
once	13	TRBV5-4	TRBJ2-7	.	CASSPDRNYEQYF	TGTGCCAGCAGCCCGGACAGAAATTACGAGCAGTACTTC
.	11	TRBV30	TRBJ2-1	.	CAWSNRDEQFF	TGTGCCTGGAGCAATAGGGATGAGCAGTTCTTC
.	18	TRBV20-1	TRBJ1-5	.	CSARVPSGGIPGNQPQHF	TGCAGTGCTAGAGTACCCTCGGGGGGTATTCCGGGCAATCAGCCCCAGCATTTT
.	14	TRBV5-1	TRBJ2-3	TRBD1	CASSPRQGPDTQYF	TGCGCCAGCAGCCCGCGACAGGGCCCAGATACGCAGTATTTT
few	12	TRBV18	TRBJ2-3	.	CASSPEGDTQYF	TGTGCCAGCTCACCGGAGGGGGATACGCAGTATTTT